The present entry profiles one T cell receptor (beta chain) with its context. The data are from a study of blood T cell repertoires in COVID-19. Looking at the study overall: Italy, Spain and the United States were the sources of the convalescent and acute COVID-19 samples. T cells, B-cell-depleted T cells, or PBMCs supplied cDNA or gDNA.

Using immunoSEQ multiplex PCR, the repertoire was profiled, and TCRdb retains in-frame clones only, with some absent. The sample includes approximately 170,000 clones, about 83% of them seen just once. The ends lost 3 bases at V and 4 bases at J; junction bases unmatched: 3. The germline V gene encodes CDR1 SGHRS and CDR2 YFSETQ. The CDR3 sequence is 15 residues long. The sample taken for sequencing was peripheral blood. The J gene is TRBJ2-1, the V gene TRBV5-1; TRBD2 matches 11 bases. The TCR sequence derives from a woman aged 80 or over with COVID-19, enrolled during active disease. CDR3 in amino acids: CASSSGLAEYNEQFF. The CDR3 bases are TGCGCCAGCAGCTCGGGACTAGCGGAATACAATGAGCAGTTCTTC.